The clone carrying this T cell receptor beta chain was detected ten times or more. The antigen is unknown. Trimming took off 2 bases at V and 5 bases at J, with 11 bases between the two ends. The germline gives CDR1 DFQATT, CDR2 SNEGSKA (reference sequence). The CDR3 length is 13 residues. TCRdb itself ran the 5' RACE reads through MiXCR, one entry per CDR3 protein. The sample gives 200,000 to 250,000 distinct CDR3 sequences, more than 6.5% of which show up once; less than 2% is in the top ten. The entry originates in a study of identical twins. Study results and limitations: Partial confounding of zero-insertion analyses by invariant MAIT and iNKT cells was possible.

This sample also belongs to another study, concerning yellow fever vaccine responses in identical twins.

The J gene is TRBJ2-3, the V gene TRBV20-1; D perhaps matches TRBD2 (6 bases). This TCR was recovered from a woman between 18 and 29 years old in good health. Sequencing was carried out using memory (CD45RO+) T cells sorted from blood. The CDR3 is CSARPLAQDTQYF. In DNA, the CDR3 is TGCAGTGCTAGACCCCTAGCGCAAGATACGCAGTATTTT.